This T cell receptor beta chain was retrieved from a study of cytomegalovirus exposure and HLA in healthy donors. Study-level findings and limits: Altogether, 150 to 200 TCR beta chains were recorded as cytomegalovirus-associated.

The CDR3 totals 12 residues. The ends lost 6 bases at V and 11 bases at J; junction bases unmatched: 4. CDR1 and CDR2 from the germline V gene are SNHLY and FYNNEI. In its sample, this clone was seen a few times. The antigen is unknown. Use of 60 Vbeta and 13 Jbeta primers characterized the PCR. TCRdb's copy holds only in-frame clones and misses some; the assay was immunoSEQ multiplex PCR. The sample lists under 250,000 clones; around 80% were seen once. The chain has TRBV2 and TRBJ2-2; 9 nucleotides match TRBD1. This TCR was sampled from a boy between 10 and 17 years old in good health and CMV-seronegative. What was sequenced was PBMCs. CDR3: CASRGTGYELFF. Here the CDR3 DNA reads TGTGCCAGCAGGGGGACAGGGTACGAGCTGTTTTTT. Variable domain in full (rest from reference TRBV2 and TRBJ2-2): EPEVTQTPSHQVTQMGQEVILRCVPISNHLYFYWYRQILGQKVEFLVSFYNNEISEKSEIFDDQFSVERPDGSNFTLKIRSTKLEDSAMYFCASRGTGYELFFGEGSRLTVL.